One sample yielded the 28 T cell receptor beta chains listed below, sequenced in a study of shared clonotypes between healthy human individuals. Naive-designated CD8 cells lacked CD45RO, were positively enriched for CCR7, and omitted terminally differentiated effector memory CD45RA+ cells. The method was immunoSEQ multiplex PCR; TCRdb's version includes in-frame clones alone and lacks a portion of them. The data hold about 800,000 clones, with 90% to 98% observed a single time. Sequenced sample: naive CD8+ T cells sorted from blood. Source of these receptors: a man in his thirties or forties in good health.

This CDR3 reads CASSPLSPDTIYF. The CDR3 nucleotides read TGTGCCAGCAGCCCTCTGTCGCCGGACACCATATATTTT. The V gene is TRBV7-6, the J gene TRBJ1-3; no firm D call. There are 13 residues in the CDR3. Germline-derived CDR1 and CDR2 are SGHVS and FNYEAQ. The V end lost 5 bases, the J end lost 8 bases, and 13 bases lay between the germline ends.

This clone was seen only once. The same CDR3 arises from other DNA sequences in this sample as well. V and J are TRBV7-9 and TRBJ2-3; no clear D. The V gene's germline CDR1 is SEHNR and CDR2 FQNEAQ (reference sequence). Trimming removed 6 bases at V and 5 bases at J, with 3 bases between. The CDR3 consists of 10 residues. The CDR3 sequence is CASRGDTQYF. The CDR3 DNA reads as TGTGCCAGCAGGGGAGATACGCAGTATTTT.

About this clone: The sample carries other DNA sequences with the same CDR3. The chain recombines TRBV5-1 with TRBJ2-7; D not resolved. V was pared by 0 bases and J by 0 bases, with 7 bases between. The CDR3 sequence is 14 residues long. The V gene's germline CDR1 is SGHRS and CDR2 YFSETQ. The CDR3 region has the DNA TGCGCCAGCAGCTTGGACTCGAGCTCCTACGAGCAGTACTTC. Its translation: CASSLDSSSYEQYF.

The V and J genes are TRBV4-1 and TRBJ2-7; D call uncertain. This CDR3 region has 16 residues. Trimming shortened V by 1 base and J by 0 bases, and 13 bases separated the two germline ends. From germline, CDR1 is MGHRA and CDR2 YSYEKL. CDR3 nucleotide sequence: TGCGCCAGCAGCCAAGTTCAGACTTCGAGCTCCTACGAGCAGTACTTC. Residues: CASSQVQTSSSYEQYF.

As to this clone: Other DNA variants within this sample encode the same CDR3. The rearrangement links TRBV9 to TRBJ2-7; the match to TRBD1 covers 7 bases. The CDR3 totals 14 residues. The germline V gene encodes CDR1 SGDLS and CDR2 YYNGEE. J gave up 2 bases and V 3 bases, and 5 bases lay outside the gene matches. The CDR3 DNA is TGTGCCAGCAGCGCTGGGGACAGAGCCTACGAGCAGTACTTC. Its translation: CASSAGDRAYEQYF.

CDR3 sequence: CASSQVAQLAAEQYF. The CDR3 coding sequence is TGCGCCAGCAGCCAAGTAGCCCAACTAGCGGCCGAGCAGTACTTC. This sequence joins TRBV4-1 and TRBJ2-7, with 8 bases aligning to TRBD2. The CDR3 totals 15 residues. V trimming: 1 base; J trimming: 6 bases; junction bases outside the gene matches: 8. Germline V gene sequence: CDR1 MGHRA, CDR2 YSYEKL.

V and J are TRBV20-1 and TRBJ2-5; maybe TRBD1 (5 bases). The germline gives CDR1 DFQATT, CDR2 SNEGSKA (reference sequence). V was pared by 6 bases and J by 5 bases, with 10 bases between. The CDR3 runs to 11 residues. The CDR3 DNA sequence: TGCAGTGCGGAACCAGGGGAGACCCAGTACTTC. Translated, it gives CSAEPGETQYF.

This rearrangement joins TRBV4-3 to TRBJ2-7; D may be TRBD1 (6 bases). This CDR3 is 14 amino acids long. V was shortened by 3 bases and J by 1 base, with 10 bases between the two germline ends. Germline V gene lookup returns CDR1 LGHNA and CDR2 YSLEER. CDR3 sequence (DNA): TGCGCCAGCAGCCAGACGACAGGTTCCTACGAGCAGTACTTC. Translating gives CASSQTTGSYEQYF.

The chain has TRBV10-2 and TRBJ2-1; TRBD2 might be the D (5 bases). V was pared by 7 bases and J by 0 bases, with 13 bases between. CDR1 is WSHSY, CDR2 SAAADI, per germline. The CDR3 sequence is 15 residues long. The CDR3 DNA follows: TGCGCCAGCACCCGAGCGGAAAGCTCCTACAATGAGCAGTTCTTC. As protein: CASTRAESSYNEQFF.

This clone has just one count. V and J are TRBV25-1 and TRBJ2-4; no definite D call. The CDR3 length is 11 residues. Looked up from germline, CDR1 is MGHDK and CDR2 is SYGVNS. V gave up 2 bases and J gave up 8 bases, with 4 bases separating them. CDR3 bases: TGTGCCAGCAGTGAAGGATACATTCAGTACTTC. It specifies CASSEGYIQYF. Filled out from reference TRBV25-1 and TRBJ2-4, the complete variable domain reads EADIYQTPRYLVIGTGKKITLECSQTMGHDKMYWYQQDPGMELHLIHYSYGVNSTEKGDLSSESTVSRIRTEHFPLTLESARPSHTSQYLCASSEGYIQYFGAGTRLSVL.

DNA for the CDR3: TGTGCCAGCAGCTTAAGTCCGGGGATCGAGCAGTACTTC. Translating gives CASSLSPGIEQYF. This rearrangement joins TRBV7-9 to TRBJ2-7, with a tentative D call TRBD2 (5 bases). Per the germline V gene, CDR1 is SEHNR and CDR2 is FQNEAQ (reference sequence). The CDR3 is 13 amino acids. Trimming left V 2 bases short and J 6 bases short, with 11 bases between.

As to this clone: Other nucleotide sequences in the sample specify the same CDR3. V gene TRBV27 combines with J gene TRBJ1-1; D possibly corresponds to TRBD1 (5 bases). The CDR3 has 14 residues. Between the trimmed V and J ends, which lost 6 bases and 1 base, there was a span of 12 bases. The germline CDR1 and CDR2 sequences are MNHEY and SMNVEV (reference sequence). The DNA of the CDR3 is TGTGCCAGCAGCCTTTCCAGGGCGAACACTGAAGCTTTCTTT. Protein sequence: CASSLSRANTEAFF.

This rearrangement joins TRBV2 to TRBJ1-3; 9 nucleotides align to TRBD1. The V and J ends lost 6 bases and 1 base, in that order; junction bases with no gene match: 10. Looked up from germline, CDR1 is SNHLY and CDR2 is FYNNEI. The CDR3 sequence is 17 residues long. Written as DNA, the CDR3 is TGTGCCAGCAGCGACCCCGGGACAGGGAATTCTGGAAACACCATATATTTT. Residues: CASSDPGTGNSGNTIYF.

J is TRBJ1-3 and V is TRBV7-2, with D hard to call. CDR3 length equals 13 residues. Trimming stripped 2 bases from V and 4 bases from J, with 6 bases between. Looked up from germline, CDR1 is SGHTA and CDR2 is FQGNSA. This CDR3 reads CASSLPGGNTIYF. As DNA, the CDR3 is TGTGCCAGCAGCTTACCCGGGGGAAACACCATATATTTT. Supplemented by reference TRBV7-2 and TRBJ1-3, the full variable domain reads GAGVSQSPSNKVTEKGKDVELRCDPISGHTALYWYRQSLGQGLEFLIYFQGNSAPDKSGLPSDRFSAERTGGSVSTLTIQRTQQEDSAVYLCASSLPGGNTIYFGEGSWLTVV.

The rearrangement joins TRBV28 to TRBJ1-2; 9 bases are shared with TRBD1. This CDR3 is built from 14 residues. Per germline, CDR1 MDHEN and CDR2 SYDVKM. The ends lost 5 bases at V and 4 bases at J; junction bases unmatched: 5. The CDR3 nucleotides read TGTGCCAGCAGTACTCCGGGACAGGGCTATGGCTACACCTTC. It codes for CASSTPGQGYGYTF.

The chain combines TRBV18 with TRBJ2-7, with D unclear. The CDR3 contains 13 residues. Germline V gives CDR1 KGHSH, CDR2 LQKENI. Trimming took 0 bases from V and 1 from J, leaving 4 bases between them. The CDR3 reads CASSPPLSYEQYF. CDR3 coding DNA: TGTGCCAGCTCACCACCGCTTTCCTACGAGCAGTACTTC.

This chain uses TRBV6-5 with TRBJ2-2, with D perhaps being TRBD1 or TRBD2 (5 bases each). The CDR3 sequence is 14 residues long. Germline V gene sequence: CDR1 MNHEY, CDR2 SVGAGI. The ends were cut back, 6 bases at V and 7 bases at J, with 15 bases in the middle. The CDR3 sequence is CASRPVQAGGELFF. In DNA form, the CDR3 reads TGTGCCAGCAGACCCGTACAGGCGGGCGGGGAGCTGTTTTTT.

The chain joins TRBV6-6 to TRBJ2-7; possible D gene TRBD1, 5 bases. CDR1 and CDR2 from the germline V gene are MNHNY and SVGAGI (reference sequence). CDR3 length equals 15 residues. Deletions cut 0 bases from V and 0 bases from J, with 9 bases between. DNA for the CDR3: TGTGCCAGCAGTTACTCGACAGCCAGCTCCTACGAGCAGTACTTC. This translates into CASSYSTASSYEQYF.

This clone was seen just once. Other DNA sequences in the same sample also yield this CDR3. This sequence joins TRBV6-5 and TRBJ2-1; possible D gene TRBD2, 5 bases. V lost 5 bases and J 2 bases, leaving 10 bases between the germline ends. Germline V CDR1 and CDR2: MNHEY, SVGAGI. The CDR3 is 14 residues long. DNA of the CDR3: TGTGCCAGCAGTCAAAGCGGTACCTACAATGAGCAGTTCTTC. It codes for CASSQSGTYNEQFF.

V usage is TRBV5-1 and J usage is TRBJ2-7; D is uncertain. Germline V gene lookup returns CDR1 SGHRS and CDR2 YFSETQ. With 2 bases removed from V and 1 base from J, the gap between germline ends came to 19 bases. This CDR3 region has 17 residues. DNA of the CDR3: TGCGCCAGCAGCTTCTCCTTGGACGATTCGATGTCCTACGAGCAGTACTTC. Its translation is CASSFSLDDSMSYEQYF.

CDR3 in DNA: TGTGCCAGCAGCCAAAAATGGCTAGCGGGAGGTGTAGGCTACGAGCAGTACTTC. This codes for CASSQKWLAGGVGYEQYF. This chain connects TRBV14 to TRBJ2-7; 11 bases align to TRBD2. Germline CDR1 reads SGHDN; CDR2 reads FVKESK. V lost 2 bases, J lost 3 bases, and 12 bases stayed unmatched. CDR3 size: 18 residues.

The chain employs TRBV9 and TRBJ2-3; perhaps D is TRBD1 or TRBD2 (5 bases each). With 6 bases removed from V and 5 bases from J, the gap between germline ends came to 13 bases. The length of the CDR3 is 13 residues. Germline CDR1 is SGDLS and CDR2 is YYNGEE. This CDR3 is CASKRGAKDTQYF. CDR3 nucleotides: TGTGCCAGCAAAAGGGGAGCGAAAGATACGCAGTATTTT. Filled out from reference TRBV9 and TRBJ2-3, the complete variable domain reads DSGVTQTPKHLITATGQRVTLRCSPRSGDLSVYWYQQSLDQGLQFLIQYYNGEERAKGNILERFSAQQFPDLHSELNLSSLELGDSALYFCASKRGAKDTQYFGPGTRLTVL.

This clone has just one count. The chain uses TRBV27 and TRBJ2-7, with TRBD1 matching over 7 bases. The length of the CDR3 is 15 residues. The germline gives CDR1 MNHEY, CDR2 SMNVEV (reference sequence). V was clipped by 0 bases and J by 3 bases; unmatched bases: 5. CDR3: CASSLSETGFYEQYF. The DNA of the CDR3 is TGTGCCAGCAGTTTATCCGAGACAGGGTTCTACGAGCAGTACTTC.

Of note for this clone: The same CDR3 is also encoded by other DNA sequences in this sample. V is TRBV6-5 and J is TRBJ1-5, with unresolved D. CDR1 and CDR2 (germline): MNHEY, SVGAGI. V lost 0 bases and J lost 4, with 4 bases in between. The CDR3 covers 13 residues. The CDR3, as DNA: TGTGCCAGCAGTTACTCGAGAAATCAGCCCCAGCATTTT. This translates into CASSYSRNQPQHF.

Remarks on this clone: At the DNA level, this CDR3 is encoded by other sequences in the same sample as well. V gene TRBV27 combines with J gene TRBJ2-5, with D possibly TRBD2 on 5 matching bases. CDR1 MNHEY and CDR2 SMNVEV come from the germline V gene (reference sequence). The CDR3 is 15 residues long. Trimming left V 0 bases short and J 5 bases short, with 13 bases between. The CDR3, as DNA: TGTGCCAGCAGTTTATCAAGCGGTTTAGGGGAGACCCAGTACTTC. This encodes CASSLSSGLGETQYF.

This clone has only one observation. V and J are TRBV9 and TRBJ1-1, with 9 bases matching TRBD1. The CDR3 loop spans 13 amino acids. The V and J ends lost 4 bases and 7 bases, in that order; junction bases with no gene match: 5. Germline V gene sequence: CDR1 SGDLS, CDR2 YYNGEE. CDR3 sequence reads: CASSPGTGFEAFF. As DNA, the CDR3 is TGTGCCAGCAGCCCCGGGACAGGGTTTGAAGCTTTCTTT.

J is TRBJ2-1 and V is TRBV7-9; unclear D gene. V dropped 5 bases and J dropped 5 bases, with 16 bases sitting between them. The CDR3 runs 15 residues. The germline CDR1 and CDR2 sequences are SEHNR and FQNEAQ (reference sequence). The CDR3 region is CASSLTFDLDNEQFF. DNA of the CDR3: TGTGCCAGCAGCCTGACGTTCGACCTTGACAATGAGCAGTTCTTC.

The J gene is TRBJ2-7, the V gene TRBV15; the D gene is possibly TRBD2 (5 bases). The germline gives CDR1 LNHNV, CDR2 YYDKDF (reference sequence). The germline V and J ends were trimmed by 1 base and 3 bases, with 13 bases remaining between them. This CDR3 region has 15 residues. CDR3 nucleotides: TGTGCCACCAGCAGAGCCCCCGGCGGGTTCTACGAGCAGTACTTC. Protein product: CATSRAPGGFYEQYF.